This TCR beta chain emerged from a study of CD8 T cells in Susac syndrome. Healthy donors formed controls matched for age and sex. Isolation of CD8+ and CD4+ T cells was performed negatively, whereas enrichment of TEMRA cells was done by FACS. RNA in amounts of roughly 0.5 to 1 ug was reverse transcribed with random hexamers. The CDR3 of TCR beta was amplified by immunoSEQ multiplex PCR across 54 Vbeta and 13 Jbeta. TCRdb fed the immunoSEQ multiplex PCR reads into MiXCR, producing one record per CDR3 protein. The sample carries 160,000 or so distinct CDR3 sequences, roughly 93% recorded once. This CDR3 has 12 residues. V shed 3 bases and J shed 7 bases, with 9 bases lying between them. Germline assignment: CDR1 MDHEN and CDR2 SYDVKM.

This chain connects TRBV28 to TRBJ1-2; D unresolved. Sequencing input: CD4+ T cells from PBMCs. The TCR sequence derives from a human donor in good health. The CDR3 bases are TGTGCCAGCAGTTTCACAGCATCTGGCTACACCTTC. As protein: CASSFTASGYTF.